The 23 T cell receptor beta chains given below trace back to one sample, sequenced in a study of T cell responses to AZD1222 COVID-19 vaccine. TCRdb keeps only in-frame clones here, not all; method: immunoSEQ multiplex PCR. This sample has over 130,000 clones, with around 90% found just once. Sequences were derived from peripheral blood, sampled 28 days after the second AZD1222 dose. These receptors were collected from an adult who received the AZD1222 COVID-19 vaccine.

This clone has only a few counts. The CDR3 here is CASSPMSGANQPQHF. Here the CDR3 DNA reads TGTGCCAGCTCACCAATGTCGGGAGCTAATCAGCCCCAGCATTTT. The chain employs TRBV18 and TRBJ1-5; D gene uncertain. V lost 2 bases to trimming and J lost 4 bases, with 12 bases between them. Germline CDR1 KGHSH, CDR2 LQKENI. The CDR3 is 15 residues long.

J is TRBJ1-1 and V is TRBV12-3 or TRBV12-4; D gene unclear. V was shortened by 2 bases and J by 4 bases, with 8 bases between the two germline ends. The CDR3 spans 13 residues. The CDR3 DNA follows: TGTGCCAGCAGTTTATGGGTTAGCACTGAAGCTTTCTTT. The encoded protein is CASSLWVSTEAFF.

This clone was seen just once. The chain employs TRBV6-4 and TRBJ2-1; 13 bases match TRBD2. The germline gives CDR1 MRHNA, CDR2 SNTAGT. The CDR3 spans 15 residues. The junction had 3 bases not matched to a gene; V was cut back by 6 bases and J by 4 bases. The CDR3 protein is CASSRLAGGYNEQFF. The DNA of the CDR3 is TGTGCCAGCAGCAGACTAGCGGGAGGATACAATGAGCAGTTCTTC.

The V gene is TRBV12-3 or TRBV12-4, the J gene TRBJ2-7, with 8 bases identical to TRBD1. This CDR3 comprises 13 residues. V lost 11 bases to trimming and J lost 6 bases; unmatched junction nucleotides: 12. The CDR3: CACHGQGNSEQYF. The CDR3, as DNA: TGTGCCTGTCACGGACAGGGTAACTCCGAGCAGTACTTC.

The CDR3 is CASSRLAGGPQETQYF. DNA for the CDR3: TGTGCCAGCAGCCGGTTAGCGGGAGGGCCCCAAGAGACCCAGTACTTC. The gene calls are TRBV14 and TRBJ2-5; 11 bases map to TRBD2. Germline V gene data show CDR1 as SGHDN and CDR2 as FVKESK. CDR3 size: 16 residues. V gave up 4 bases and J gave up 1 base; unmatched junction bases: 5.

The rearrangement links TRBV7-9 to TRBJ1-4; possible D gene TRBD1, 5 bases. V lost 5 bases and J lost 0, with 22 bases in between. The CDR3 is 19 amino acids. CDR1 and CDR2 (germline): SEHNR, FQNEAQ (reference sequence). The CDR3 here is CASSPRQTGDPATNEKLFF. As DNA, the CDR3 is TGTGCCAGCAGCCCCCGACAGACCGGGGACCCTGCAACTAATGAAAAACTGTTTTTT.

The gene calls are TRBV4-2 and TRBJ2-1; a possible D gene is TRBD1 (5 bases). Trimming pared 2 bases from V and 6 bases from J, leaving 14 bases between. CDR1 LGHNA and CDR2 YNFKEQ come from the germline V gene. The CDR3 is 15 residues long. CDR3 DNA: TGTGCCAGCAGCCAAAGGCTAGGGGTAGCCAATGAGCAGTTCTTC. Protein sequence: CASSQRLGVANEQFF.

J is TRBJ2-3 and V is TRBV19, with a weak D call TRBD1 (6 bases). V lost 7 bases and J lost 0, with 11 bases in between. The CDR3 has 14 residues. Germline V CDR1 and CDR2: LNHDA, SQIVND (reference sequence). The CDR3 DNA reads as TGTGCCAGTACCCATAGGGGGAGCACAGATACGCAGTATTTT. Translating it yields CASTHRGSTDTQYF.

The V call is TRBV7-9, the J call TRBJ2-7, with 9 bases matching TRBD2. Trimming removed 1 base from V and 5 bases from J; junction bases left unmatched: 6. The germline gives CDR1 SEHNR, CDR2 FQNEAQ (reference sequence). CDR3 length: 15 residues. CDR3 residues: CASSLDRGRAHEQYF. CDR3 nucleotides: TGTGCCAGCAGCTTAGATCGCGGGAGGGCCCACGAGCAGTACTTC.

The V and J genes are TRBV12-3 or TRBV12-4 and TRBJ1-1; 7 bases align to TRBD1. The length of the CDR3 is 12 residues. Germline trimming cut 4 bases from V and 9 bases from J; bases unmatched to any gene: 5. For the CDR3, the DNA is TGTGCCAGCAGTTCGACAGGGTGGCAAGCTTTCTTT. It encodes CASSSTGWQAFF.

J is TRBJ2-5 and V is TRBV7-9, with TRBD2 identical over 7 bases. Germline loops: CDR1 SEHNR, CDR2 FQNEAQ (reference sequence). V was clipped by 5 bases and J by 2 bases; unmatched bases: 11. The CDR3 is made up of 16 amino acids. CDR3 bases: TGTGCCAGCAGCGGAGGGCGCCAGCGGGAACAAGAGACCCAGTACTTC. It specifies CASSGGRQREQETQYF.

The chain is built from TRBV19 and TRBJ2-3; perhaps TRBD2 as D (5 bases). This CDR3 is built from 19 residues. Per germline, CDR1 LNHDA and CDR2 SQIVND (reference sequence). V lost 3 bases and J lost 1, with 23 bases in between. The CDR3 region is CASSIHGLDAGLRTDTQYF. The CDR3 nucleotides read TGTGCCAGTAGTATTCACGGCTTGGACGCTGGACTCCGCACAGATACGCAGTATTTT.

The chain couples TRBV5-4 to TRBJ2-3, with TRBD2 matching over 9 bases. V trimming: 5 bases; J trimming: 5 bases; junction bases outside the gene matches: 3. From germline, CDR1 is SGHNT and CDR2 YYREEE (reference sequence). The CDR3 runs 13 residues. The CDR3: CASSSSGVDTQYF. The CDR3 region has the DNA TGTGCCAGCAGTTCTAGCGGGGTAGATACGCAGTATTTT.

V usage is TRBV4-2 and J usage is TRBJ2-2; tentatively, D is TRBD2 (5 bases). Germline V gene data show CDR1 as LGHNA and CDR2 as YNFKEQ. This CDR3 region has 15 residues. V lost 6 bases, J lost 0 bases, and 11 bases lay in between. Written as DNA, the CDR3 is TGTGCCAGCAGTCGCATAGCGCCGAACACCGGGGAGCTGTTTTTT. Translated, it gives CASSRIAPNTGELFF.

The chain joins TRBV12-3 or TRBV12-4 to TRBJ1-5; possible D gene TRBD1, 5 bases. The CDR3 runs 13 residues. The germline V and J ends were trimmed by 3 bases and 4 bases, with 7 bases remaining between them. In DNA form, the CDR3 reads TGTGCCAGCAGTTTCGGGGGAAATCAGCCCCAGCATTTT. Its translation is CASSFGGNQPQHF.

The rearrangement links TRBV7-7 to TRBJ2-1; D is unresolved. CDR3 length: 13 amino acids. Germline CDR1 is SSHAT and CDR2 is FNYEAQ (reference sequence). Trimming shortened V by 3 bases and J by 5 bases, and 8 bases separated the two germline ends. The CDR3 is CASSFSRDNEQFF. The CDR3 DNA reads TGTGCCAGCAGCTTCTCACGGGACAATGAGCAGTTCTTC.

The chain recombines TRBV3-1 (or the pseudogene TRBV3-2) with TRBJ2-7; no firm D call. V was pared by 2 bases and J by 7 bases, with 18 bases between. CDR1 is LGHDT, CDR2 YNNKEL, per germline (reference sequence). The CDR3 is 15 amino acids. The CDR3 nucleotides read TGTGCCAGCAGCCAAACGCTTCAGGTCTCTCAAGAGCAGTACTTC. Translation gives CASSQTLQVSQEQYF.

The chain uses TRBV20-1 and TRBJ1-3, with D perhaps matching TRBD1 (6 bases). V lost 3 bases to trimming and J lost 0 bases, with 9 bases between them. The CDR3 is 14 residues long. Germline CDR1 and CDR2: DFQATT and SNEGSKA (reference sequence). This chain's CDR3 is CSASTGNSGNTIYF. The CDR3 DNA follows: TGCAGTGCTAGTACAGGGAACTCTGGAAACACCATATATTTT.

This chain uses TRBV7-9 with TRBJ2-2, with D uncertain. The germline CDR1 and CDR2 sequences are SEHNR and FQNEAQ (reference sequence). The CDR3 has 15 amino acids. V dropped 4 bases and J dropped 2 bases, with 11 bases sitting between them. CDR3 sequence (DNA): TGTGCCAGCAGCTACCCGGTGGTTAACACCGGGGAGCTGTTTTTT. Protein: CASSYPVVNTGELFF. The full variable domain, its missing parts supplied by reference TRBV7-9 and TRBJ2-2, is DTGVSQNPRHKITKRGQNVTFRCDPISEHNRLYWYRQTLGQGPEFLTYFQNEAQLEKSRLLSDRFSAERPKGSFSTLEIQRTEQGDSAMYLCASSYPVVNTGELFFGEGSRLTVL.

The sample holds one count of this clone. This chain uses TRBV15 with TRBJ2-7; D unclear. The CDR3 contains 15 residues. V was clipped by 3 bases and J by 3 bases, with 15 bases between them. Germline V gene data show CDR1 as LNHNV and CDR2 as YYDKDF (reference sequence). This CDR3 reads CATSSDRSTVYEQYF. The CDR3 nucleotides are TGTGCCACCAGCAGCGATAGAAGCACCGTCTACGAGCAGTACTTC.

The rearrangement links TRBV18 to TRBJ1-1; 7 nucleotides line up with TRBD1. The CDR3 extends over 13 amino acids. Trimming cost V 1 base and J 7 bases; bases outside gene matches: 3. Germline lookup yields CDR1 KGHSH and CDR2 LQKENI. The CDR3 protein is CASSPQRQGEAFF. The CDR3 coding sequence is TGTGCCAGCTCACCACAAAGACAGGGTGAAGCTTTCTTT.

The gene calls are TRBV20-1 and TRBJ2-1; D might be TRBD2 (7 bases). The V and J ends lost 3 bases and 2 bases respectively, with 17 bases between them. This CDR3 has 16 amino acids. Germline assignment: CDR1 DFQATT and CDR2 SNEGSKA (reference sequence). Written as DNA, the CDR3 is TGCAGTGCTAGTATTCGGGGGGCCTTGGCCTACAATGAGCAGTTCTTC. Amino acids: CSASIRGALAYNEQFF.

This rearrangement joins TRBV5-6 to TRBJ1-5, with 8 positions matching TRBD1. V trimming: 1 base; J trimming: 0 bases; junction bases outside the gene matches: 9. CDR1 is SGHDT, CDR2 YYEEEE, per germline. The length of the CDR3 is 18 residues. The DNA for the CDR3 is TGTGCCAGCAGCTTGTCGCCAGGGGGCGGGCATAGCAATCAGCCCCAGCATTTT. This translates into CASSLSPGGGHSNQPQHF.